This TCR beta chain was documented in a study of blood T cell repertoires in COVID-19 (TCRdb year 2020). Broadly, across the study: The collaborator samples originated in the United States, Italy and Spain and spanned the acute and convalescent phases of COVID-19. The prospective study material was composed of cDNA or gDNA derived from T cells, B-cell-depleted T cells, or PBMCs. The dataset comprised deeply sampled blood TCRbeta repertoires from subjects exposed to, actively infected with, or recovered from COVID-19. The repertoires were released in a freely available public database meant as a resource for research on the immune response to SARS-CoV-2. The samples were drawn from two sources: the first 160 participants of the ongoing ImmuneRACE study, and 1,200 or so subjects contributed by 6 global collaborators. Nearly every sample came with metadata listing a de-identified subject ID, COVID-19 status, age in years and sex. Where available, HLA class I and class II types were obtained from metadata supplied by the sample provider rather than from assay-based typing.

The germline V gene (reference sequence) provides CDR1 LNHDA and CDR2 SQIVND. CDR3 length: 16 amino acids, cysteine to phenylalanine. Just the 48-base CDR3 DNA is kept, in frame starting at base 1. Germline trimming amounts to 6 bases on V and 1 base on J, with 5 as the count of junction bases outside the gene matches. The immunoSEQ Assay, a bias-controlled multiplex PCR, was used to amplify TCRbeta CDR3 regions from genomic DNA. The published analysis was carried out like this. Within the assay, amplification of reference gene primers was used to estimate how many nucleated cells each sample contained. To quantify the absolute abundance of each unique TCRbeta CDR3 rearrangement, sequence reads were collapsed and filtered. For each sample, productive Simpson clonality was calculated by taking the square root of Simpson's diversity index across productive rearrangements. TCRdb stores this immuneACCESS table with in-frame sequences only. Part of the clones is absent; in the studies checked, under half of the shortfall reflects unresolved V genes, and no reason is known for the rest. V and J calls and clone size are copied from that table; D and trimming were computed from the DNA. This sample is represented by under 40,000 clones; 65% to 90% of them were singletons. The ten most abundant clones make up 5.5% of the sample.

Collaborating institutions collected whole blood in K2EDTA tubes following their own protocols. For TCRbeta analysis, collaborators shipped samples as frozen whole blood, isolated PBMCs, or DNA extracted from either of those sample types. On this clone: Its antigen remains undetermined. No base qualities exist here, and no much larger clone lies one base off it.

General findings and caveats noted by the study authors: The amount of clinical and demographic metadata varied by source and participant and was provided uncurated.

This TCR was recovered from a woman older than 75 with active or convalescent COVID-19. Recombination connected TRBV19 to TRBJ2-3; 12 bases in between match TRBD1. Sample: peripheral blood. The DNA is TGTGCCAGTAGAAGGGGACAGGGGGCGCGCACAGATACGCAGTATTTT. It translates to CASRRGQGARTDTQYF.